This TCR beta chain was obtained from a study of blood T cell repertoires in COVID-19. Study overall: From T cells, B-cell-depleted T cells, or PBMCs came the material, which was cDNA or gDNA.

Participants, about 18 to 90 years old, spanned fewer than 25 US areas. It was within 2 weeks before study entry that exposed participants met a COVID-19 case. The CDR3 runs to 15 residues. The V gene's germline CDR1 is GTSNPN and CDR2 SVGIG (reference sequence). J lost 2 bases, V lost 0 bases, and 7 bases had no gene match. Per the study methods: Amplification with reference gene primers provided the estimates of nucleated cell counts. Here immunoSEQ multiplex PCR was the method, and the copy in TCRdb shows in-frame clones only, minus some. That table furnishes V, J and clone size, whereas the DNA furnished D and trimming. Among some 190,000 clones listed, about 80% were seen once.

The chain links TRBV30 to TRBJ2-7; the match to TRBD2 covers 7 bases. The source is a man in his 60s who had been exposed to COVID-19. The material sequenced was PBMCs or T cells enriched from blood (not recorded which). As DNA, the CDR3 is TGTGCCTGGAGTGTACTCGGCGGGAGTGCCTACGAGCAGTACTTC. It specifies CAWSVLGGSAYEQYF.